This TCR beta chain was captured by sequencing in a study of blood T cell repertoires in COVID-19. The method was immunoSEQ multiplex PCR; TCRdb's version includes in-frame clones alone and lacks a portion of them. The sample records some 100,000 clones, around 83% being singletons. The CDR3 extends over 16 amino acids. In germline, CDR1 is GTSNPN, CDR2 SVGIG (reference sequence). The V gene end was trimmed by 3 bases and the J gene end by 4 bases; junction bases not matched to a gene: 11. This receptor was identified in a woman over 75 with active or convalescent COVID-19. What was sequenced was peripheral blood. The chain couples TRBV30 to TRBJ1-3; 8 bases agree with TRBD1. The CDR3 DNA is TGTGCCTGGAGACCTGAAGGCAGGGGGCGAGGAAACACCATATATTTT. Protein sequence: CAWRPEGRGRGNTIYF.